This is a list of T cell receptor beta chains from one sample in a study of T-cell memory formation after mild COVID-19. TCRdb re-derived calls from the 5' RACE reads in MiXCR, one entry per CDR3 protein. The sample has roughly 620,000 distinct CDR3 sequences; under 20% are singletons. The sequenced sample was PBMCs or a T cell subset sorted from them (not recorded which). These receptors originate from an adult woman who had mild COVID-19 (a few samples of this study predate the infection). Cell type and time point are not known. Each CDR3 is given with its conserved first and last residue. A D gene is named only where the DNA matches it firmly. Clone size is given for some rows only: seen once, a few or many times, or a class if the clone is expanded.

v_call: TRBV9
d_call: NA
j_call: TRBJ2-7
clone_size: few
cdr3_nt: TGTGCCAGCAGCGTAGCGGATGTACCCTACGAGCAGTACTTC
cdr3_aa: CASSVADVPYEQYF

v_call: TRBV6-2/TRBV6-3
d_call: TRBD2
j_call: TRBJ2-2
clone_size: few
cdr3_nt: TGTGCCAGCAACCCTAGCGGGATCCTCACCGGGGAGCTGTTTTTT
cdr3_aa: CASNPSGILTGELFF

v_call: TRBV25-1
d_call: NA
j_call: TRBJ2-3
clone_size: NA
cdr3_nt: TGTGCCAGCAGTGAATTACTGGGGGATACGCAGTATTTT
cdr3_aa: CASSELLGDTQYF

v_call: TRBV6-5
d_call: NA
j_call: TRBJ2-7
clone_size: NA
cdr3_nt: TGTGCCAGCAGTTACAAGGGCGGGCAGGAGCAGTACTTC
cdr3_aa: CASSYKGGQEQYF

v_call: TRBV12-3/TRBV12-4
d_call: TRBD1
j_call: TRBJ1-1
clone_size: few
cdr3_nt: TGTGCCAGCAGTTTCAGGAGCTGGCCGGGACAGAGTAGTGACACTGAAGCTTTCTTT
cdr3_aa: CASSFRSWPGQSSDTEAFF

v_call: TRBV5-1
d_call: NA
j_call: TRBJ1-1
clone_size: few
cdr3_nt: TGCGCCAGCAGCCAGACAGGCGCCAATGGAGCTTTCTTT
cdr3_aa: CASSQTGANGAFF

v_call: TRBV9
d_call: NA
j_call: TRBJ1-3
clone_size: few
cdr3_nt: TGTGCCAGCAGCGTAGTACCGAGCTCTGGAAACACCATATATTTT
cdr3_aa: CASSVVPSSGNTIYF

v_call: TRBV24-1
d_call: NA
j_call: TRBJ2-5
clone_size: few
cdr3_nt: TGTGCCACCAGTGATTCAGGAAAGGTGATGGATGAAGAGACCCAGTACTTC
cdr3_aa: CATSDSGKVMDEETQYF

v_call: TRBV9
d_call: TRBD1
j_call: TRBJ1-2
clone_size: NA
cdr3_nt: TGTGCCAGCAGCGTAGCGGATTTGGGACAGGCGAACTATGGCTACACCTTC
cdr3_aa: CASSVADLGQANYGYTF

v_call: TRBV10-3
d_call: TRBD1
j_call: TRBJ1-1
clone_size: few
cdr3_nt: TGTGCCATCCACAGGGGCACTGAAGCTTTCTTT
cdr3_aa: CAIHRGTEAFF

v_call: TRBV5-1
d_call: TRBD1
j_call: TRBJ1-1
clone_size: few
cdr3_nt: TGCGCCAGCAGCTCACCCCCGACAGGGGTGAACACTGAAGCTTTCTTT
cdr3_aa: CASSSPPTGVNTEAFF

v_call: TRBV5-4
d_call: TRBD2
j_call: TRBJ2-1
clone_size: few
cdr3_nt: TGTGCCAGCAGCTTGTTGGGACTAGCGGGGGGCGGCTCCTACAATGAGCAGTTCTTC
cdr3_aa: CASSLLGLAGGGSYNEQFF

v_call: TRBV7-8
d_call: NA
j_call: TRBJ1-2
clone_size: NA
cdr3_nt: TGTGCCAGCAGCTTAAAAACGGGCAGCTATGGCTACACCTTC
cdr3_aa: CASSLKTGSYGYTF

v_call: TRBV20-1
d_call: TRBD2
j_call: TRBJ2-1
clone_size: NA
cdr3_nt: TGCAGTGCTAGGCCCCGGACTAGCGGGAGCGATGAGCAGTTCTTC
cdr3_aa: CSARPRTSGSDEQFF

v_call: TRBV12-3/TRBV12-4
d_call: NA
j_call: TRBJ1-1
clone_size: many
cdr3_nt: TGTGCCAGCAGTTTAGCCCGCAGGGGCACTGAAGCTTTCTTT
cdr3_aa: CASSLARRGTEAFF

v_call: TRBV5-8
d_call: NA
j_call: TRBJ2-1
clone_size: NA
cdr3_nt: TGTGCCAGCAGCTTGGGGAAGATTGTGTATTACAATGAGCAGTTCTTC
cdr3_aa: CASSLGKIVYYNEQFF

v_call: TRBV7-3
d_call: NA
j_call: TRBJ1-1
clone_size: NA
cdr3_nt: TGTGCCAGCAGCTCCTTGGGGGGGGGCACTGAAGCTTTCTTT
cdr3_aa: CASSSLGGGTEAFF

v_call: TRBV5-4
d_call: TRBD1
j_call: TRBJ2-6
clone_size: few
cdr3_nt: TGTGCCAGCAGCGCAACAGGGGGCGCTGGGGCCAACGTCCTGACTTTC
cdr3_aa: CASSATGGAGANVLTF

v_call: TRBV5-4
d_call: NA
j_call: TRBJ2-2
clone_size: few
cdr3_nt: TGTGCCAGCAGCTACGAACAGGGGAACACCGGGGAGCTGTTTTTT
cdr3_aa: CASSYEQGNTGELFF

v_call: TRBV6-2/TRBV6-3
d_call: NA
j_call: TRBJ1-1
clone_size: many
cdr3_nt: TGTGCCAGCAGTTACTCTCACAGGTACACTGAAGCTTTCTTT
cdr3_aa: CASSYSHRYTEAFF

v_call: TRBV24-1
d_call: TRBD2
j_call: TRBJ2-1
clone_size: many
cdr3_nt: TGTGCCACCAGTGATCCACCCCGTACGACTAGCCGGGTTCACAATGAGCAGTTCTTC
cdr3_aa: CATSDPPRTTSRVHNEQFF

v_call: TRBV7-3
d_call: TRBD2
j_call: TRBJ2-7
clone_size: NA
cdr3_nt: TGTGCCAGCAGCTCCATAGCGGGAGGGCCGGAGGAGCAGTACTTC
cdr3_aa: CASSSIAGGPEEQYF

v_call: TRBV20-1
d_call: TRBD2
j_call: TRBJ2-7
clone_size: few
cdr3_nt: TGCAGTGCTAGAGATCCACATGAGACTAGCGGGGACTACGAGCAGTACTTC
cdr3_aa: CSARDPHETSGDYEQYF

v_call: TRBV29-1
d_call: NA
j_call: TRBJ2-5
clone_size: many
cdr3_nt: TGCAGCGTTGAAGATCACCCTCAGGAGACCCAGTACTTC
cdr3_aa: CSVEDHPQETQYF

v_call: TRBV12-3/TRBV12-4
d_call: NA
j_call: TRBJ1-2
clone_size: NA
cdr3_nt: TGTGCCAGCAGTTTTAGCAGGGCTCCCAACTATGGCTACACCTTC
cdr3_aa: CASSFSRAPNYGYTF

v_call: TRBV7-9
d_call: NA
j_call: TRBJ2-5
clone_size: few
cdr3_nt: TGTGCCAGCAGCTTGAGTCAGGTCGAGACCCAGTACTTC
cdr3_aa: CASSLSQVETQYF

v_call: TRBV6-2/TRBV6-3
d_call: NA
j_call: TRBJ2-2
clone_size: NA
cdr3_nt: TGTGCCAGCAGTTACACTGCCTTCGGGCCCACTGGGGAGCTGTTTTTT
cdr3_aa: CASSYTAFGPTGELFF

v_call: TRBV12-5
d_call: NA
j_call: TRBJ2-4
clone_size: few
cdr3_nt: TGTGCTAGTGGTTTGGTCCAGCCCTCAGGAAACATTCAGTACTTC
cdr3_aa: CASGLVQPSGNIQYF

v_call: TRBV2
d_call: NA
j_call: TRBJ1-1
clone_size: NA
cdr3_nt: TGTGCCAGCACCCTGGGGAACACTGAAGCTTTCTTT
cdr3_aa: CASTLGNTEAFF

v_call: TRBV7-2
d_call: TRBD2
j_call: TRBJ2-1
clone_size: NA
cdr3_nt: TGTGCCAGCAGCTCAAGAATTAGCGGGAGTCGTAATGAGCAGTTCTTC
cdr3_aa: CASSSRISGSRNEQFF

v_call: TRBV4-1
d_call: TRBD2
j_call: TRBJ2-1
clone_size: NA
cdr3_nt: TGCGCCAGCAGCCAACTATCCCGACTAGCGGCATACAATGAGCAGTTCTTC
cdr3_aa: CASSQLSRLAAYNEQFF